This TCR beta chain was captured by sequencing in a study of T cell responses to AZD1222 COVID-19 vaccine. The protocol was immunoSEQ multiplex PCR, while the TCRdb copy is restricted to in-frame clones and leaves out a portion. Of fewer than 250,000 clones in the sample, roughly 92% are singletons; the top ten hold roughly 1.3%. Trimming left V 0 bases short and J 0 bases short, with 3 bases between. The CDR3 length is 13 residues. The V gene's germline CDR1 is GTSNPN and CDR2 SVGIG (reference sequence). The J gene is TRBJ1-5, the V gene TRBV30; no definite D call. The sequence was obtained from an adult in good health. The material sequenced was peripheral blood, taken on day 0 of AZD1222 vaccination. The CDR3 spells CAWSVDSNQPQHF. The CDR3 DNA reads as TGTGCCTGGAGTGTAGATAGCAATCAGCCCCAGCATTTT.